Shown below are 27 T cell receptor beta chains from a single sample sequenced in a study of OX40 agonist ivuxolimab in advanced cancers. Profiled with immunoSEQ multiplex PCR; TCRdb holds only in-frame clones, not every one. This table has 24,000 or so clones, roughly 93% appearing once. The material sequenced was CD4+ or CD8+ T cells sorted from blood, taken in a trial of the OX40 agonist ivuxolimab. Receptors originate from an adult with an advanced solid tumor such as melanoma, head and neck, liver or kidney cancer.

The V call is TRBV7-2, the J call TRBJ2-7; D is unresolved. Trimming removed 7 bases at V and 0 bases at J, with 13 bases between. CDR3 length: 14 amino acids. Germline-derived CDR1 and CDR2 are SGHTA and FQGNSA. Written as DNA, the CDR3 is TGTGCCAGCATACCCGACTTGTTCTCCTACGAGCAGTACTTC. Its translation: CASIPDLFSYEQYF. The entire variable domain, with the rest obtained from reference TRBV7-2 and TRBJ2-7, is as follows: GAGVSQSPSNKVTEKGKDVELRCDPISGHTALYWYRQSLGQGLEFLIYFQGNSAPDKSGLPSDRFSAERTGGSVSTLTIQRTQQEDSAVYLCASIPDLFSYEQYFGPGTRLTVT.

The CDR3 DNA reads TGTGCCAGCAGCTCCTCGGTGGACTGGAGCCCCCACGAGCAGTACTTC. Protein: CASSSSVDWSPHEQYF. The V call is TRBV28, the J call TRBJ2-7; D possibly corresponds to TRBD2 (5 bases). The CDR3 loop spans 16 amino acids. Germline V gene data show CDR1 as MDHEN and CDR2 as SYDVKM. V lost 6 bases and J lost 5, with 23 bases in between. Full variable domain (missing parts from reference TRBV28 and TRBJ2-7): DVKVTQSSRYLVKRTGEKVFLECVQDMDHENMFWYRQDPGLGLRLIYFSYDVKMKEKGDIPEGYSVSREKKERFSLILESASTNQTSMYLCASSSSVDWSPHEQYFGPGTRLTVT.

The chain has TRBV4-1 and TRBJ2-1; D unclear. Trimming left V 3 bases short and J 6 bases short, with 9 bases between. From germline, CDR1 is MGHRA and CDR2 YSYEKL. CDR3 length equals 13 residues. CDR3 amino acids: CASSQNLGNEQFF. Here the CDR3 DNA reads TGCGCCAGCAGCCAGAATCTGGGCAATGAGCAGTTCTTC.

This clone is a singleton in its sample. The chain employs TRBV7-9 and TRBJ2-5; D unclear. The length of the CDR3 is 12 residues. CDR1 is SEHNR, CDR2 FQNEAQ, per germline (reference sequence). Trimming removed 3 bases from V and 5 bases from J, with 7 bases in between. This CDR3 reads CASSFGPETQYF. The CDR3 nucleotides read TGTGCCAGCAGCTTTGGGCCGGAGACCCAGTACTTC.

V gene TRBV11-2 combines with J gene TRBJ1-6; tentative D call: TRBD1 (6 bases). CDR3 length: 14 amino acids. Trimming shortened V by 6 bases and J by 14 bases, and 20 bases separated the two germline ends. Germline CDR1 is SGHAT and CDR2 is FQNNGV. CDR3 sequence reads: CASSVQGWDKALHF. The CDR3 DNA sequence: TGTGCCAGCAGTGTACAGGGATGGGATAAGGCCCTCCACTTT.

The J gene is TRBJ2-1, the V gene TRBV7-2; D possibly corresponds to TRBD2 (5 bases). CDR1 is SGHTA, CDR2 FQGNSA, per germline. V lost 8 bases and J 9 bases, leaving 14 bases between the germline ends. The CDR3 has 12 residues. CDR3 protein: CASGPLAAEQFF. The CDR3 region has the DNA TGTGCCAGCGGACCCCTAGCCGCTGAGCAGTTCTTC.

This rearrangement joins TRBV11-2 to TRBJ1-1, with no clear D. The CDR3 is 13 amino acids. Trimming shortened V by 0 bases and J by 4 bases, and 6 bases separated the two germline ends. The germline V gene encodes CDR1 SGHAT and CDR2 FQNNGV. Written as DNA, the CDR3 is TGTGCCAGCAGCTTAGATCTTGGCACTGAAGCTTTCTTT. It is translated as CASSLDLGTEAFF.

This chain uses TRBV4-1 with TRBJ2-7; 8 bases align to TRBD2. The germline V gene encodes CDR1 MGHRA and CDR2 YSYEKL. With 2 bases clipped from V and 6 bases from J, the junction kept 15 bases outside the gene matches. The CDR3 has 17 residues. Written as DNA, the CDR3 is TGCGCCAGCAGCCAATCGGGACCGGGGGGGGTAGTTGTCGAGCAGTACTTC. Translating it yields CASSQSGPGGVVVEQYF.

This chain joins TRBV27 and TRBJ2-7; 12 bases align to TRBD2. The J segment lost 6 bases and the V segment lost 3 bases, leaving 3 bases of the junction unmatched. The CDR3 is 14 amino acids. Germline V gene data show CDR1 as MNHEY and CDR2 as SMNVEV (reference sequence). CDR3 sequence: CASSLTSGSIEQYF. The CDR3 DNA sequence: TGTGCCAGCAGTTTGACTAGCGGGAGTATCGAGCAGTACTTC.

CDR3 loop: CASSQGPIGYTF. CDR3 nucleotides: TGTGCCAGCAGCCAAGGACCGATTGGCTACACCTTC. This chain links TRBV14 with TRBJ1-2, with D hard to call. With 1 base removed from V and 7 bases from J, the gap between germline ends came to 7 bases. CDR1 and CDR2 from the germline V gene are SGHDN and FVKESK. This CDR3 is built from 12 residues.

The CDR3 region is CASSLVEGSMNTEAFF. In DNA form, the CDR3 reads TGTGCCAGCAGTTTAGTCGAAGGGTCGATGAACACTGAAGCTTTCTTT. The chain links TRBV28 to TRBJ1-1, with D uncertain. The CDR3 loop spans 16 amino acids. CDR1 is MDHEN, CDR2 SYDVKM, per germline. V was clipped by 2 bases and J by 0 bases, with 13 bases between them.

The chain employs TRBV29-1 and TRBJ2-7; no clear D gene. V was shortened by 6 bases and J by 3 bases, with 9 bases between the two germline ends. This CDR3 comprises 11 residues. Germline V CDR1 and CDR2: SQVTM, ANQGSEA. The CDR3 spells CSVLDGYEQYF. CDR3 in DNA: TGCAGCGTCCTCGACGGCTACGAGCAGTACTTC.

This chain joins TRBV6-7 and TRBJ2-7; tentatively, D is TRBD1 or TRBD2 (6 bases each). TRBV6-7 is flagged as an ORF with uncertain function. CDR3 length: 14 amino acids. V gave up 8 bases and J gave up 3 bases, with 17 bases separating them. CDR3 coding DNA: TGTGCCAGCGGGAGAGGGGGGTTGGTCTACGAGCAGTACTTC. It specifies CASGRGGLVYEQYF.

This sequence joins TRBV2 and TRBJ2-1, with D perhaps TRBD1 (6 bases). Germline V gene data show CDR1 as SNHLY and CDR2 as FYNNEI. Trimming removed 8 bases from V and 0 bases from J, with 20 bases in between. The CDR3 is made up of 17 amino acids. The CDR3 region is CASSEQGMSSSYNEQFF. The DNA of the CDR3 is TGTGCCAGCTCAGAACAGGGAATGTCAAGCTCCTACAATGAGCAGTTCTTC.

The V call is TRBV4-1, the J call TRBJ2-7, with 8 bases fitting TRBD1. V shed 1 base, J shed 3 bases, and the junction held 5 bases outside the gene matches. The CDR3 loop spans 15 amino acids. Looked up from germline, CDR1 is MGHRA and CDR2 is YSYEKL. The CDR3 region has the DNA TGCGCCAGCAGCCAAGTAGACAGGGGCAGCTACGAGCAGTACTTC. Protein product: CASSQVDRGSYEQYF.

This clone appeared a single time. The CDR3 DNA follows: TGTGCCAGCAGCTTACAGGTCGGGTTACAGGTCATTGGTGGGCAGTTCTTC. Its translation is CASSLQVGLQVIGGQFF. J is TRBJ2-1 and V is TRBV7-8; maybe TRBD1 (5 bases). V lost 2 bases, J lost 12 bases, and 26 bases lay in between. The CDR3 spans 17 residues. Per the germline V gene, CDR1 is SGHVS and CDR2 is FQNEAQ.

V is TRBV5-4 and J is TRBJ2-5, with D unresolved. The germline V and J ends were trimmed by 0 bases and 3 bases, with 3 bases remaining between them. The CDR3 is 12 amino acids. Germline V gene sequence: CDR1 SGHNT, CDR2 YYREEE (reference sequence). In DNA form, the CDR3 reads TGTGCCAGCAGCTTGGCGAAAGAGACCCAGTACTTC. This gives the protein CASSLAKETQYF.

The chain's CDR3 is CASSAGYSRPETQYF. CDR3 DNA sequence: TGTGCCAGCAGCGCCGGATATTCACGACCAGAGACCCAGTACTTC. The rearrangement uses TRBV9 and TRBJ2-5; D is uncertain. V was trimmed by 3 bases and J by 4 bases, leaving 16 bases between them. The CDR3 contains 15 residues. CDR1 and CDR2 from the germline V gene are SGDLS and YYNGEE.

In nucleotides, the CDR3 is TGTGCCTGGAGTGTACGGAGCTCCTACAATGAGCAGTTCTTC. Translated, it gives CAWSVRSSYNEQFF. The rearrangement joins TRBV30 to TRBJ2-1; D not certain. The length of the CDR3 is 14 residues. Between the trimmed V and J ends, which lost 0 bases and 0 bases, there was a span of 6 bases. In germline, CDR1 is GTSNPN, CDR2 SVGIG (reference sequence).

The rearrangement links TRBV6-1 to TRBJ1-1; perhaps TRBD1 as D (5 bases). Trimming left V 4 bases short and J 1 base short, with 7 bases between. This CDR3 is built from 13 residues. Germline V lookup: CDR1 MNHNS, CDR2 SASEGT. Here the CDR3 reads CASSGGGNTEAFF. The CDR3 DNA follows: TGTGCCAGCAGTGGGGGGGGGAACACTGAAGCTTTCTTT.

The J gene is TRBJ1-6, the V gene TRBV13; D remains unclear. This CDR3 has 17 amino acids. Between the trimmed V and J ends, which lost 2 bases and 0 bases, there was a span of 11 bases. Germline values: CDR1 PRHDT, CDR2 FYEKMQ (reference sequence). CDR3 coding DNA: TGTGCCAGCAGCTTAACCGGGGAAAGCTCCTATAATTCACCCCTCCACTTT. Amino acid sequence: CASSLTGESSYNSPLHF.

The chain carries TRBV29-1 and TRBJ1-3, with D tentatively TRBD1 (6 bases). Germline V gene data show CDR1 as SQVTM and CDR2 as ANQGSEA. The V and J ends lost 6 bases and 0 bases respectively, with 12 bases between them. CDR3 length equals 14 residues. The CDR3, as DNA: TGCAGCGTCGCTCGGGACACCTCTGGAAACACCATATATTTT. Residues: CSVARDTSGNTIYF.

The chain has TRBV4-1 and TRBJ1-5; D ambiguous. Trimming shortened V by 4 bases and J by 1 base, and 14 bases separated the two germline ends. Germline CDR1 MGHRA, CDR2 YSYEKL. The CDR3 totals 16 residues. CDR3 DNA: TGCGCCAGCAGCCTCCACGAGCTCGGGAGCAATCAGCCCCAGCATTTT. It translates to CASSLHELGSNQPQHF.

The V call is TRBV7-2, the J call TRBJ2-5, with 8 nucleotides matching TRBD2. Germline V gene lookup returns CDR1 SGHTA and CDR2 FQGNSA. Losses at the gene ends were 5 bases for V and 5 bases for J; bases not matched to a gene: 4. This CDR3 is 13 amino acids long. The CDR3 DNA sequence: TGTGCCAGCAGCCCGCGGGGGGCGGAGACCCAGTACTTC. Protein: CASSPRGAETQYF.

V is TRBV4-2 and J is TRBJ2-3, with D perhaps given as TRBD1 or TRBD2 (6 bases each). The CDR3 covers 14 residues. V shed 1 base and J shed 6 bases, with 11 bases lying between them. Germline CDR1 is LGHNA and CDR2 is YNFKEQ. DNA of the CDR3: TGTGCCAGCAGCCAAGTTGGGGGGCGGGATACGCAGTATTTT. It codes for CASSQVGGRDTQYF.

The CDR3, as DNA: TGTGCCAGCAGTGAATGGATAAGCTCTGGAAACACCATATATTTT. It codes for CASSEWISSGNTIYF. This rearrangement joins TRBV6-1 to TRBJ1-3; D uncertain. The germline gives CDR1 MNHNS, CDR2 SASEGT. CDR3 length: 15 amino acids. V was clipped by 2 bases and J by 0 bases, with 8 bases between them.

The CDR3: CASSANYEQYF. Written as DNA, the CDR3 is TGTGCCAGCAGCGCCAACTACGAGCAGTACTTC. The chain links TRBV9 to TRBJ2-5; no clear D. The J call is in doubt because the DNA end fits TRBJ2-7 better. Germline CDR1 reads SGDLS; CDR2 reads YYNGEE. The CDR3 sequence is 11 residues long.